This TCR beta chain was captured by sequencing in a study of T cells in Graves' hyperthyroidism and ophthalmopathy. Study-wide findings and caveats: Model output signaled ophthalmopathy a median 6.5 months ahead of onset.

Notes on this clonotype: No antigen is known for it.

From germline, CDR1 is SGHRS and CDR2 YFSETQ. CDR3 size: 14 residues. Trimming stripped 6 bases from V and 14 bases from J, with 24 bases between. RNA transcripts were the template for amplifying TCR beta CDR3 regions. First-round RT-PCR targeting the TCR CDR3 was performed with the HTBI primer set. TCRdb fed the multiplex PCR reads into MiXCR, producing one record per CDR3 protein. The table records more than 500,000 distinct CDR3 sequences, 40% to 50% of them present only once. Sequencing used peripheral blood or thyroid tissue (not recorded which). The sequence was collected from an adult woman with Graves' disease, either hyperthyroidism or ophthalmopathy (not recorded which). V and J are TRBV5-1 and TRBJ1-5; D is perhaps TRBD1 (5 bases). The CDR3 reads CASNPTSGTQNEHF. CDR3 DNA sequence: TGCGCCAGCAACCCTACTAGCGGGACCCAGAATGAGCATTTT.